Here is one T cell receptor beta chain with its context. Generated by immunoSEQ multiplex PCR, the TCRdb table keeps only in-frame clones and is missing some. Among 150,000 or so clones listed, roughly nine tenths were seen once. The data belong to a study of blood T cell repertoires in COVID-19. In the study overall: Samples representing acute and convalescent COVID-19 were sourced from the United States, Italy and Spain. PBMCs, B-cell-depleted T cells, or T cells were the source of the cDNA or gDNA that made up the material.

The CDR3 length is 20 residues. V shed 7 bases, J shed 2 bases, and the junction held 13 bases outside the gene matches. Germline V gene sequence: CDR1 MDHEN, CDR2 SYDVKM. The sequencing input was peripheral blood. J is TRBJ2-2 and V is TRBV28, with 16 bases that match TRBD2. This sequence was found in a man aged 18 to 35 with COVID-19, enrolled during active disease. This CDR3 is CASTALGLAGGSSNTGELFF. CDR3 in DNA: TGTGCCAGCACCGCCTTGGGACTAGCGGGAGGGTCCTCCAACACCGGGGAGCTGTTTTTT. The whole variable domain, remainder taken from reference TRBV28 and TRBJ2-2, is DVKVTQSSRYLVKRTGEKVFLECVQDMDHENMFWYRQDPGLGLRLIYFSYDVKMKEKGDIPEGYSVSREKKERFSLILESASTNQTSMYLCASTALGLAGGSSNTGELFFGEGSRLTVL.